This T cell receptor (beta chain) appears in the sequencing data of a study of T cell clusters in autoimmune cytopenias. Turning to this clonotype: Its specificity is not known.

Per germline, CDR1 SGHRS and CDR2 YFSETQ. The CDR3 extends over 13 amino acids. TRB was amplified from around 250 ng of peripheral blood genomic DNA per sample. Study-wide points: No cluster-lack signature appeared between secondary cytopenia and chronic lymphocytic leukemia patients, apparently due to lymphoma masking.

TRB rearrangements were amplified by touch-down multiplex PCR with mixed TRB-A/B primers. For each CDR3 protein, TCRdb gives one entry from its re-call of the multiplex PCR reads, without DNA. The sample totals 3,500 to 5,000 distinct CDR3 sequences. The sample also formed part of further work on T cell repertoires in aging, cancer and after chemotherapy. Per that paper: Around 8.8 million TCR reads were in the whole dataset. The repertoire data cannot show anything about immunological memory following chemotherapy.

The sequence came from a human donor in good health. What was sequenced was peripheral blood. J is TRBJ2-7 and V is TRBV5-1. The CDR3 sequence is CASSLGGPYEQYF.